This T cell receptor (beta chain) was retrieved from a study of T cell repertoires in cytomegalovirus infection. About the study: Public signatures in TCR beta pointed to CMV infection and matching HLA type.

J lost 5 bases, V lost 5 bases, and 11 bases had no gene match. Germline values: CDR1 SGHVS, CDR2 FQNEAQ. The length of the CDR3 is 15 residues. The study's findings and limits: Summed frequency of public TCR beta families distinguished CMV carriers with the relevant HLA. Across the ex vivo response, the dominant clonotypes were HLA-C-restricted CMV-specific TCR beta clonotypes.

This clonotype has ten or more counts. The target antigen is unknown. TCRdb re-called the reads with MiXCR, one entry per CDR3 protein. This table has about 210,000 distinct CDR3 sequences, about 5.9% appearing once. The clonotype was recovered from a human donor in good health (CMV status not recorded). Some clones in this sample may be carry-over from other donors' samples. The sequencing sample was made of PBMCs. The genes are TRBV7-8 and TRBJ2-7, with 8 bases lining up with TRBD2. Here the CDR3 reads CASSLTGGVKNEQYF. Written as DNA, the CDR3 is TGTGCCAGCAGCCTGACCGGGGGGGTAAAGAACGAGCAGTACTTC.